Sequencing of this T cell receptor (beta chain) was carried out in a study of control samples from healthy donors and cancer patients. Germline CDR1 reads KGHSH; CDR2 reads LQKENI. V shed 2 bases and J shed 4 bases, with 14 bases lying between them. The CDR3 totals 15 residues. This clone is a singleton in its sample. Profiled with immunoSEQ multiplex PCR; TCRdb holds only in-frame clones, not every one. The sample contains around 130,000 clones, about 87% of which appear only once. This TCR was sampled from a man aged 30 to 39 in good health. Specimen: blood. J is TRBJ1-2 and V is TRBV18; D call uncertain. The CDR3 coding sequence is TGTGCCAGCTCACCATCTAATCCCGAGGCCTATGGCTACACCTTC. This codes for CASSPSNPEAYGYTF.